This entry is about one T cell receptor (beta chain). Its target is unknown. These data originate in a study of cytomegalovirus exposure and HLA in healthy donors. Findings of the study overall: Sequencing depth roughly uniform across donors was assumed in presence/absence analyses. DRB1 had the most TCR associations and HLA-C the fewest, a later analysis found, with rates varying by HLA locus. Serostatus for CMV was the only available immune exposure information. Clonal expansion was found to be greater in HLA-associated TCR beta chains than in equally common others in a later analysis.

The PCR ran on 60 Vbeta and 13 Jbeta primers. Method: immunoSEQ multiplex PCR; TCRdb's copy keeps in-frame clones and lacks some. The sample has about 160,000 clones; 60% to 80% are singletons. This CDR3 comprises 13 residues. Germline CDR1 is SGHRS and CDR2 is YFSETQ. Trimming left V 4 bases short and J 8 bases short, with 13 bases between. The V gene is TRBV5-1, the J gene TRBJ2-4; possibly TRBD2 for D (5 bases). Sample: PBMCs. The receptor's source is a man younger than 45 in good health and CMV-seropositive. CDR3 in amino acids: CASSPWARDIQYF. The CDR3 DNA reads as TGCGCCAGCAGCCCTTGGGCGAGGGACATTCAGTACTTC.